Listed here is a single TCR beta chain. What antigen it recognizes has not been identified. Nothing much larger sits one base from this clone, and base qualities are not available. The library was made by 5' RACE. Data came from an Illumina HiSeq 2000. A universal primer binding site was introduced by template switching, and a unique molecular identifier was present in the final cDNA, enabling accurate counting of TCR cDNA molecules. Specific primers in the conserved constant-segment region were used to synthesize first-strand cDNA for the TCR alpha and beta chains. To control for contamination, every cDNA library carried two barcodes: a SMART-Mk sample barcode plus Illumina barcodes. Two successive PCR steps introduced TruSeq adapter sequences along with Illumina sample barcodes. TCR alpha and beta cDNA libraries were sequenced on the Illumina HiSeq platform with custom primers. For the original study's pipeline: MiGEC processed the raw reads to extract unique molecular identifiers, while MiXCR was used to determine the CDR3 positions. Recombination models were inferred per individual with the repgenHMM and IGoR tools using an EM algorithm. The analysis of shared clonotypes was done with the tcR package in R, with sharing normalized by the product of cloneset sizes. To study raw recombination without the effects of thymic and clonal selection, out-of-frame nonproductive sequences were analyzed. The public reads were run again by TCRdb, first through fastp at Q25 and then through MiXCR, and only productive beta chains were kept. Every CDR3 protein is listed once, alongside the most common genes and DNA of its rows. Clone size and V and J calls follow TCRdb, not the original study. The sample table holds roughly 250,000 distinct CDR3 sequences, of which over 13% were seen once. The ten largest account for 8.5% to 10% of the sample.

The cysteine opens and the phenylalanine closes a CDR3 of 14 amino acids. The DNA shown is the 42-base CDR3, in frame from base 1. CDR1 is given as WSHSY and CDR2 as SAAADI, both from the germline V gene. Between the V and J ends, shortened by 1 base and 2 bases respectively, the junction contains 6 bases. The source of the sample is a study of identical twins (dated by TCRdb to about 2016). Regarding the study in general: The study deep-sequenced TCR alpha and beta repertoires from monozygotic twins, unrelated adults of various ages and cord blood to test whether fetal clonotypes persist. To rule out contamination, the twin experiments were replicated at different times with different library preparation protocols.

Every donor in the study was a healthy Caucasian. Using Miltenyi CD45RO+ enrichment and human naive T-cell isolation kits, memory (CD45RO+) and naive T cells were isolated from PBMC. Results and caveats for the whole study, not just this receptor: Excess twin sharing in beta out-of-frame sequences was weaker because fewer shared sequences lowered the signal-to-noise ratio. Recombination models systematically underestimated out-of-frame TCR alpha sharing in monozygotic twins but agreed with sharing between unrelated individuals. Compared with coincidental sharing between unrelated individuals, an excess of low generation-probability sequences was observed among out-of-frame TCR alpha sequences shared between twins. Zero-insertion analyses could be partly confounded by invariant T cells such as MAIT and iNKT, although diverse VJ usage argued against such confounding for most clonotypes. Fewer insertions were carried by abundant cord blood beta clonotypes, a similar but weaker trend appeared in young adult naive repertoires, and no such trend appeared in memory repertoires. Conclusions relied on cross-sectional statistical analysis, since the same donors could not be followed over many years.

The chain is assembled from TRBV10-2 and TRBJ1-3, with the identity of the D gene unclear. The sequence came from a woman under 30 in good health. The sample consisted of memory (CD45RO+) T cells sorted from blood. The cell subset or site label for this specimen denotes: CD45RO+ enriched T cells. Here is the DNA: TGCGCCAGCAGTGAGTTTCAGCCTGGAAACACCATATATTTT. Translated, this gives CASSEFQPGNTIYF.